This TCR beta chain was recovered during a study of T-cell memory formation after mild COVID-19 (dated by TCRdb to about 2021). Concerning the study at large: TCR sequence clusters from the two donors were found to be largely donor specific. Longitudinal TCRalpha and TCRbeta repertoire sequencing tracked T-cell clones expanding and contracting after mild COVID-19 in a couple of donors. The cohort comprised two young, previously healthy adult volunteers, one female and one male. Results and caveats for the whole study, not just this receptor: Contracting CD4+ clones were located mainly in the CM and EM memory subsets, whereas CD8+ clones were found to be enriched in EMRA. Only a couple of mild cases were covered in the study, and larger cohorts including severe cases with pre-infection samples were considered necessary. Some responding clones were found in pre-infection memory, which suggests that pre-existing cross-reactive memory T cells took part in the SARS-CoV-2 response. Whether the second-wave clones peaking on day 37 were SARS-CoV-2 specific was not confirmed. Clones that contracted from day 15 to 85 showed balanced CD4/CD8 phenotypes, whereas a second wave of clones that expanded from day 15 to 37 leaned towards CD4+.

The table lists this clonotype with a few counts. Its antigen remains undetermined. No much larger clone is present one base from it, and per-base qualities are unavailable. PBMCs were isolated by Ficoll-Paque density gradient centrifugation. Sequencing was performed on an Illumina NovaSeq 6000. TCRalpha and TCRbeta cDNA libraries were constructed by 5'RACE with constant-segment primers, with sample barcodes and unique molecular identifiers being introduced. RNA was extracted from every sample with Trizol reagent. The libraries were amplified in two PCR steps, and the second step added a second sample barcode and Illumina TruSeq adapters. Sequencing of the libraries was done on an Illumina NovaSeq, producing 2 x 150 bp paired-end reads. Concerning the study's data processing: Demultiplexing of reads and collapsing into UMI-guided consensus sequences were performed with migec v1.2.7. Using mixcr v2.1.11, UMI consensuses were aligned to TRA and TRB V and J templates and then assembled into clonotypes. A clonotype was counted as expanded or contracted only when both edgeR and NoisET called the clonotype significant, with the noise models trained on biological replicates. For edgeR calls, a false discovery rate-adjusted p below 0.01 and a log2 fold-change threshold of 1 were applied. As an exploratory analysis of dynamics, max-normalized trajectories of the 1000 most abundant clonotypes were examined with PCA combined with hierarchical clustering. Separately sequenced CD4+ and CD8+ repertoires were used to assign the CD4 or CD8 phenotype of responding clones. The public reads were run again by TCRdb, first through fastp at Q25 and then through MiXCR, and only productive beta chains were kept. Rows with a matching CDR3 protein are joined into one entry that keeps the most common DNA and genes. The V and J calls were not made by the authors but by TCRdb's processing. This sample is represented by some 130,000 distinct CDR3 sequences; around 15% of them were singletons. The top ten clonotypes cover approximately 4.7% of the sample.

The sample was PBMCs or a T cell subset sorted from them (not recorded which). The receptor was derived from a man aged 18-30 years who had mild COVID-19 (a few samples of this study predate the infection). The sample titles of this study are shuffled in the database, so cell type and time point are left out; the donor was told from shared clones.

The CDR3 region: CASSPTENYGYTF. The sequenced DNA: TGTGCCAGCAGCCCGACAGAGAACTATGGCTACACCTTC. This sequence uses TRBV7-2 and TRBJ1-2; possibly the D gene is TRBD1, per 5 matching bases. The CDR3 sequence holds 13 residues, the cysteine and phenylalanine included. Of the read, only the CDR3 DNA is kept; its 39 bases are in frame from base 1. CDR1 and CDR2 (SGHTA, FQGNSA) derive from the germline V gene. Between the V and J ends, shortened by 5 bases and 2 bases respectively, the junction contains 9 bases.